This entry lists 9 T cell receptor beta chains sequenced from one sample in a study of siplizumab effects on memory and regulatory T cells. Profiling relied on immunoSEQ multiplex PCR, and the TCRdb table lists in-frame clones only, not all of them. The sample holds about 120,000 clones, around 93% seen once. Sample: non-Treg CD4+ T cells sorted from blood. The receptors originated from a human donor in good health.

This chain's CDR3 is CASSPLRGGQETQYF. The DNA of the CDR3 is TGTGCCAGCAGCCCTCTGAGGGGGGGGCAAGAGACCCAGTACTTC. The chain employs TRBV14 and TRBJ2-5, with a tentative D call TRBD2 (7 bases). The V end was cut by 4 bases, the J end by 2 bases, with 14 bases between. This CDR3 has 15 residues. Germline lookup yields CDR1 SGHDN and CDR2 FVKESK.

This chain uses TRBV5-1 with TRBJ2-7, with 8 positions matching TRBD2. V shed 5 bases and J 3 bases; nucleotides not matched to a gene: 4. Per germline, CDR1 SGHRS and CDR2 YFSETQ. The CDR3 length is 13 residues. The CDR3 loop reads CASSHSGGYEQYF. The CDR3 coding sequence is TGCGCCAGCAGTCACAGCGGGGGCTACGAGCAGTACTTC.

This clone occurred once. CDR3 DNA: TGTGCCAGCAGCTTAGGGAGGACGGTCCAAGAGACCCAGTACTTC. The encoded protein is CASSLGRTVQETQYF. V and J are TRBV7-9 and TRBJ2-5, with D possibly matching TRBD2 (5 bases). Germline V lookup: CDR1 SEHNR, CDR2 FQNEAQ (reference sequence). V lost 1 base, J lost 1 base, and 10 bases lay in between. This CDR3 spans 15 amino acids.

The V gene is TRBV28, the J gene TRBJ1-2; 11 nucleotides agree with TRBD1. There are 14 residues in the CDR3. Germline V gene lookup returns CDR1 MDHEN and CDR2 SYDVKM. With 5 bases clipped from V and 8 bases from J, the junction kept 7 bases outside the gene matches. CDR3 in DNA: TGTGCCAGCAGTACCCGGACAGGGGGCTTCGGCTACACCTTC. It specifies CASSTRTGGFGYTF.

This sequence joins TRBV28 and TRBJ1-5; 8 nucleotides match TRBD1. This CDR3 is built from 16 residues. The ends lost 4 bases at V and 0 bases at J; junction bases unmatched: 5. CDR1 is MDHEN, CDR2 SYDVKM, per germline. The CDR3 region is CASSSRQGNSNQPQHF. CDR3 coding DNA: TGTGCCAGCAGTTCACGACAGGGGAATAGCAATCAGCCCCAGCATTTT.

The chain combines TRBV15 with TRBJ1-4, with TRBD1 matching over 7 bases. Germline-derived CDR1 and CDR2 are LNHNV and YYDKDF (reference sequence). The CDR3 totals 16 residues. Trimming removed 2 bases from V and 3 bases from J; junction bases left unmatched: 6. CDR3 protein: CATSRLRQGSNEKLFF. In DNA form, the CDR3 reads TGTGCCACCAGCAGACTGAGACAGGGCTCTAATGAAAAACTGTTTTTT.

DNA for the CDR3: TGTGCCAGCAGCTTACGGAGGGATAGTGAGCAGTTCTTC. This sequence encodes CASSLRRDSEQFF. J is TRBJ2-1 and V is TRBV13, with a tentative D call TRBD2 (6 bases). The ends were cut back, 2 bases at V and 9 bases at J, with 11 bases in the middle. The CDR3 sequence is 13 residues long. Germline CDR1 and CDR2: PRHDT and FYEKMQ (reference sequence).

This clone was recorded once. The J gene is TRBJ1-1, the V gene TRBV6-6; a possible D gene is TRBD1 (6 bases). Trimming left V 6 bases short and J 5 bases short, with 16 bases between. Germline CDR1 is MNHNY and CDR2 is SVGAGI (reference sequence). This CDR3 contains 14 residues. CDR3 sequence: CASSPRTVGTEAFF. The CDR3, as DNA: TGTGCCAGCAGCCCTAGGACAGTGGGGACTGAAGCTTTCTTT.

The chain uses TRBV6-1 and TRBJ2-7; perhaps TRBD2 as D (7 bases). V was shortened by 8 bases and J by 2 bases, with 16 bases between the two germline ends. This CDR3 has 14 residues. Germline values: CDR1 MNHNS, CDR2 SASEGT. CDR3 nucleotide sequence: TGTGCCAGCTGGGAGGGGGGCCTAACCTACGAGCAGTACTTC. Translation gives CASWEGGLTYEQYF.